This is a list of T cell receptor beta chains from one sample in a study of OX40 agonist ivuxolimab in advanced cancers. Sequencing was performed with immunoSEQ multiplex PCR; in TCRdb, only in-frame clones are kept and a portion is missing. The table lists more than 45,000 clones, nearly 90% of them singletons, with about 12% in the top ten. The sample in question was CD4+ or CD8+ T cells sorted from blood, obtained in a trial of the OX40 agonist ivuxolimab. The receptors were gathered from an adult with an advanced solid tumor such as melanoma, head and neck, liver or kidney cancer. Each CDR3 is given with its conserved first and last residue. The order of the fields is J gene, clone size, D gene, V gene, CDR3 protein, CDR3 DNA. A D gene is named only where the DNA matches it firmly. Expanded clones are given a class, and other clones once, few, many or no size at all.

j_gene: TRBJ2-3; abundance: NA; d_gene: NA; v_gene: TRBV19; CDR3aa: CASSTGWTQASTDTQYF; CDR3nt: TGTGCCAGTAGTACAGGGTGGACACAAGCTAGCACAGATACGCAGTATTTT
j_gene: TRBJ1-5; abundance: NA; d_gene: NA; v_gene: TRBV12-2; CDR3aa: CASRLALRGCQPQHF; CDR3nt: TGTGCAAGTCGCTTAGCGCTGAGGGGATGCCAGCCCCAGCATTTT
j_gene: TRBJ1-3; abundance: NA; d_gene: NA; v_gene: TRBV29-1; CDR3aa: CSVGGQKGNTIYF; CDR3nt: TGCAGCGTTGGGGGCCAGAAAGGAAACACCATATATTTT
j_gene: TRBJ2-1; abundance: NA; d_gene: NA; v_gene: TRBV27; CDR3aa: CASSLNQDFSYNEQFF; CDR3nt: TGTGCCAGCAGCCTTAACCAGGACTTCTCCTACAATGAGCAGTTCTTC
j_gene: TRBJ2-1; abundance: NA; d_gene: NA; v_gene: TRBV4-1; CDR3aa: CASSPTRSGNEQFF; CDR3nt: TGCGCCAGCAGCCCAACGCGATCGGGTAATGAGCAGTTCTTC
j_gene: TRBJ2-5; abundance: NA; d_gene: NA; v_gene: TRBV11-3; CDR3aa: CASSLGHQETQYF; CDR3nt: TGTGCCAGCAGCTTAGGGCACCAAGAGACCCAGTACTTC
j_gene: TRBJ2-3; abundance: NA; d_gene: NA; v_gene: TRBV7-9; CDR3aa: CASSLAKDTQYF; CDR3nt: TGTGCCAGCAGCTTAGCCAAAGATACGCAGTATTTT
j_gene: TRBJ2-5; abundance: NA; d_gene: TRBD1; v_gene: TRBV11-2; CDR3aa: CASSVSYRGGGETQYF; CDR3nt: TGTGCCAGCAGCGTGTCTTACAGGGGTGGGGGAGAGACCCAGTACTTC
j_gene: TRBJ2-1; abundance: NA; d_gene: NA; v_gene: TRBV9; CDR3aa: CASSVVSHEQFF; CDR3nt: TGTGCCAGCAGCGTAGTAAGTCATGAGCAGTTCTTC
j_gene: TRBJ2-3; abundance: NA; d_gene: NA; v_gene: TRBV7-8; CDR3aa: CASSEGFTDTQYF; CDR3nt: TGTGCCAGCAGTGAAGGGTTCACAGATACGCAGTATTTT
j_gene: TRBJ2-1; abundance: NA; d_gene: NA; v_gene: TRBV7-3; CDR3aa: CASSVGLGRNEQFF; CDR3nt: TGTGCCAGCAGCGTAGGACTGGGGAGGAATGAGCAGTTCTTC
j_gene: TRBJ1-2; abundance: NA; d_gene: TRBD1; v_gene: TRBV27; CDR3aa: CASSPFSARGRRGYTF; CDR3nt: TGTGCCAGCAGTCCCTTCTCGGCGAGGGGGCGCCGAGGCTACACCTTC
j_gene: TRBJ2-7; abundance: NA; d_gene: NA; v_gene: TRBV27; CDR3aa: CASSFAAYEQYF; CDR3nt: TGTGCCAGCAGTTTTGCAGCCTACGAGCAGTACTTC
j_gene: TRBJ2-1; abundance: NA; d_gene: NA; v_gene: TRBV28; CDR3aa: CASNGQGTYNEQFF; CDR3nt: TGTGCCAGCAACGGGCAGGGTACCTACAATGAGCAGTTCTTC
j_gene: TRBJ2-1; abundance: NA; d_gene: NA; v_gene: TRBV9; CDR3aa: CASSASRGLTYNEQFF; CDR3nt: TGTGCCAGCAGCGCCTCCAGGGGACTAACCTACAATGAGCAGTTCTTC
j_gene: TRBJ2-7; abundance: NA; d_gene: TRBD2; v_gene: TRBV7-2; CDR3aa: CASRLSSGGTYEQYF; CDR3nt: TGTGCCAGCAGGCTGTCTAGCGGGGGTACCTACGAGCAGTACTTC
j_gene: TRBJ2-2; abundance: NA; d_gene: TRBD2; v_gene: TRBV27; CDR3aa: CASSSGTSGRRELFF; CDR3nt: TGTGCCAGCAGTTCTGGGACTAGCGGGAGGAGGGAGCTGTTTTTT
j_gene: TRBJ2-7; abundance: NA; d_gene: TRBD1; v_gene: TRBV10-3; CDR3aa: CAISLGTDFYEQYF; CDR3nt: TGTGCCATCAGTCTCGGGACAGATTTTTACGAGCAGTACTTC
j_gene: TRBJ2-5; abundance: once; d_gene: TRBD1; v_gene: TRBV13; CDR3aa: CASSWGTGVKETQYF; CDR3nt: TGTGCCAGCAGCTGGGGGACAGGGGTAAAGGAGACCCAGTACTTC
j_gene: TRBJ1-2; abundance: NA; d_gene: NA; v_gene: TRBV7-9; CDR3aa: CASRFGGGAPSYGYTF; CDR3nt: TGTGCCAGCAGGTTCGGTGGGGGCGCTCCGAGCTATGGCTACACCTTC
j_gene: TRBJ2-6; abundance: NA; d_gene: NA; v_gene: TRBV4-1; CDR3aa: CASSQVRGSGANVLTF; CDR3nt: TGCGCCAGCAGCCAAGTCAGGGGCTCTGGGGCCAACGTCCTGACTTTC
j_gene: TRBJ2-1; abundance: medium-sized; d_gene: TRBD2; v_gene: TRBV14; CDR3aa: CASSQTGTTYNEQFF; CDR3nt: TGTGCCAGCAGCCAGACCGGGACTACATACAATGAGCAGTTCTTC
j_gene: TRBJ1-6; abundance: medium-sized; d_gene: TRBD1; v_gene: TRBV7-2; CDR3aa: CASSLGQGTSPLHF; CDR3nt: TGTGCCAGCAGCTTAGGACAGGGCACGTCACCCCTCCACTTT
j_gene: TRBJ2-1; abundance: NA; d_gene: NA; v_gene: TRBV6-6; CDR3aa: CASSLGFSSYNEQFF; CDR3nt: TGTGCCAGCAGTTTAGGCTTTAGCTCCTACAATGAGCAGTTCTTC
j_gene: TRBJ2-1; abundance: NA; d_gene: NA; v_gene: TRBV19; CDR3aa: CASSIATLARGEQFF; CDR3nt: TGTGCCAGTAGTATTGCGACTTTGGCCCGTGGTGAGCAGTTCTTC
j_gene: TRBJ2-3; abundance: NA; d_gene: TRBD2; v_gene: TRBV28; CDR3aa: CASSLPTLAGGTDTQYF; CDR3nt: TGTGCCAGCAGTTTGCCCACACTAGCGGGAGGGACAGATACGCAGTATTTT
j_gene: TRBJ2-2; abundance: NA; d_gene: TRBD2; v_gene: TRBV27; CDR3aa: CASTGTSTKTNTGELFF; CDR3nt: TGTGCCAGTACCGGGACTAGCACCAAAACGAACACCGGGGAGCTGTTTTTT
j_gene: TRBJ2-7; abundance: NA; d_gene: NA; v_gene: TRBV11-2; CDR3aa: CASSFRVSSYEQYF; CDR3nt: TGTGCCAGCAGCTTCAGGGTGAGCTCCTACGAGCAGTACTTC
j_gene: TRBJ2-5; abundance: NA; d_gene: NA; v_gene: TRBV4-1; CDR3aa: CASSQELGSRTDF; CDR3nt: TGCGCCAGCAGCCAAGAATTAGGAAGTAGAACGGACTTC
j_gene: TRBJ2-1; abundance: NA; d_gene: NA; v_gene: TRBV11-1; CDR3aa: CASSLGFDEQFF; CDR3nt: TGTGCCAGCAGCTTAGGGTTTGATGAGCAGTTCTTC
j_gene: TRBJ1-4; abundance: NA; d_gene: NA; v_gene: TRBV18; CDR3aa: CASSPEHEVGNEKLFF; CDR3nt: TGTGCCAGCTCACCAGAGCACGAGGTGGGGAATGAAAAACTGTTTTTT
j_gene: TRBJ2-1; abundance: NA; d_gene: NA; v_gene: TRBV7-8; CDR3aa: CASSLARSNKEQFF; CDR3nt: TGTGCCAGCAGCTTAGCGCGATCGAATAAGGAGCAGTTCTTC
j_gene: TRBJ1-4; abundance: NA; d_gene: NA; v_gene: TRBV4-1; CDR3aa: CASSQAVGTGAEKLVF; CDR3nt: NA
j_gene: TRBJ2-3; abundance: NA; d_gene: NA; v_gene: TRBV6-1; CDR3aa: CASSEWRGPTDTQYF; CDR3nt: TGTGCCAGCAGTGAGTGGCGGGGGCCTACAGATACGCAGTATTTT
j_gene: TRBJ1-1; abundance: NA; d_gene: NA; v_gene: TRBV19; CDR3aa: CASSISQYMNTEAFF; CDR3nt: TGTGCCAGTAGTATCTCGCAGTATATGAACACTGAAGCTTTCTTT
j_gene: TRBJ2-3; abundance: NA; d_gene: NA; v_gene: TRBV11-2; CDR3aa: CASSLWGRTRTDTQYF; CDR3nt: TGTGCCAGCAGCCTCTGGGGGAGGACCCGCACAGATACGCAGTATTTT
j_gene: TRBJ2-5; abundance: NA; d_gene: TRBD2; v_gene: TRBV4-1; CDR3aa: CASSQDLVAGGPGETQYF; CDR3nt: TGCGCCAGCAGCCAGGACCTAGTGGCGGGAGGGCCTGGGGAGACCCAGTACTTC
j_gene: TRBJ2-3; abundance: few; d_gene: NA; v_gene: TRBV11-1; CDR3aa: CASSWNRWPFTDTQYF; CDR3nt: TGTGCCAGCAGCTGGAACAGGTGGCCCTTCACAGATACGCAGTATTTT
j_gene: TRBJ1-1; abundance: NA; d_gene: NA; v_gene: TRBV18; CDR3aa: CASSARQLNTEAFF; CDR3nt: TGTGCCAGCTCAGCACGACAACTGAACACTGAAGCTTTCTTT
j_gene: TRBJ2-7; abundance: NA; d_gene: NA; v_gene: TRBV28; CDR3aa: CASSFADEQYF; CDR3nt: TGTGCCAGCAGTTTCGCGGACGAGCAGTACTTC
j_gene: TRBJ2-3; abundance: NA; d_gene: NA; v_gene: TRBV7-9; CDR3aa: CASSFRDSSTDTQYF; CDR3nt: TGTGCCAGCAGCTTTAGGGATTCTAGCACAGATACGCAGTATTTT
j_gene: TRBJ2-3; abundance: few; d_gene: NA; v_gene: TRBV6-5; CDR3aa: CASSYSGRDTQYF; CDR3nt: TGTGCCAGCAGTTACTCCGGACGCGATACGCAGTATTTT
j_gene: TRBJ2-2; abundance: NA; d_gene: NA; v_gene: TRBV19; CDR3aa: CASSIGSGNTGELFF; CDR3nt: TGTGCCAGTAGTATAGGATCGGGAAACACCGGGGAGCTGTTTTTT
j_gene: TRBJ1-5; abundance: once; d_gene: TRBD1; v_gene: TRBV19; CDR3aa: CASSIDSTGAIQPQHF; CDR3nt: TGTGCCAGTAGTATAGATTCGACAGGGGCGATTCAGCCCCAGCATTTT
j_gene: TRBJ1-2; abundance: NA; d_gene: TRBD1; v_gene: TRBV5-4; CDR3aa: CASSLHGQGGYGYTF; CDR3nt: TGTGCCAGCAGCTTACACGGACAGGGAGGCTATGGCTACACCTTC
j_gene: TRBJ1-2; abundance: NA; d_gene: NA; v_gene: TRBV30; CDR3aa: CAWRPGTRRYYGYTF; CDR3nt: TGTGCCTGGAGACCCGGGACCCGGCGGTACTATGGCTACACCTTC
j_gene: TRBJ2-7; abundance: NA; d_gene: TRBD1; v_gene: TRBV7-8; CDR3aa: CASSLSGTGSYEQYF; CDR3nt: TGTGCCAGCAGCCTCTCCGGGACAGGGTCCTACGAGCAGTACTTC
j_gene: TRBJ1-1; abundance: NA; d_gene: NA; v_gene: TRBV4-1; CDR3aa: CASSPHREYTEAFF; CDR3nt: TGCGCCAGCAGCCCGCACAGGGAATACACTGAAGCTTTCTTT
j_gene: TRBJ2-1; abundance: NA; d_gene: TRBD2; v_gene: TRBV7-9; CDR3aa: CASSLGLSGVPVGEQFF; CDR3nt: TGTGCCAGCAGCTTAGGTCTTAGCGGGGTCCCCGTGGGTGAGCAGTTCTTC